A selection of T cell receptor beta chains follows, all from one sample in a study of T-cell reconstitution after alpha-beta-depleted transplantation in children. One entry per CDR3 protein, called by TCRdb with MiXCR from the PCR reads. The table has 97,000 or so distinct CDR3 sequences, about 8% seen once; the top ten hold approximately 16%. The starting material was PBMCs, obtained before TCRalphabeta/CD19-depleted stem cell transplant. These receptor sequences come from a boy between 2 and 15 years old with acute lymphoblastic leukemia, due to receive a stem cell transplant. Both conserved end residues are part of each CDR3. The order of the fields is CDR3 protein, J gene, V gene.

CDR3 protein: CASSAQGTHEQYF
J gene: TRBJ2-7
V gene: TRBV6-1

CDR3 protein: CASRRGAGGYTF
J gene: TRBJ1-2
V gene: TRBV6-5

CDR3 protein: CSGTGAPMNTEAFF
J gene: TRBJ1-1
V gene: TRBV20-1

CDR3 protein: CSARSGGELF
J gene: TRBJ2-1
V gene: TRBV20-1

CDR3 protein: CASSLDRGGTGNTIYF
J gene: TRBJ1-3
V gene: TRBV11-2

CDR3 protein: CASSSSVGAYTGELFF
J gene: TRBJ2-2
V gene: TRBV7-6

CDR3 protein: CASSSTGDQPQHF
J gene: TRBJ1-5
V gene: TRBV6-5

CDR3 protein: CASSLLGSDNYSNQPQHF
J gene: TRBJ1-5
V gene: TRBV27

CDR3 protein: CASSFEFRAPQYF
J gene: TRBJ2-3
V gene: TRBV7-3

CDR3 protein: CASSFDTGPNYEQYF
J gene: TRBJ2-7
V gene: TRBV5-1

CDR3 protein: CASRGLGDTEAFF
J gene: TRBJ1-1
V gene: TRBV19

CDR3 protein: CASSVDVTGVNEQYF
J gene: TRBJ2-7
V gene: TRBV9

CDR3 protein: CASSPTGSHEQYF
J gene: TRBJ2-7
V gene: TRBV7-9

CDR3 protein: CASSLQGSSGNTIYF
J gene: TRBJ1-3
V gene: TRBV7-3

CDR3 protein: CASSLGLRSGTDTQYF
J gene: TRBJ2-3
V gene: TRBV5-6

CDR3 protein: CSAQARQVSSTDTQYF
J gene: TRBJ2-3
V gene: TRBV20-1

CDR3 protein: CAIRDRSQANYGYTF
J gene: TRBJ1-2
V gene: TRBV10-3

CDR3 protein: CASSLTGRAPDTQYF
J gene: TRBJ2-3
V gene: TRBV7-3

CDR3 protein: CASSSRGLSNSYNEQFF
J gene: TRBJ2-1
V gene: TRBV11-1

CDR3 protein: CASKEGVENEQFF
J gene: TRBJ2-1
V gene: TRBV28

CDR3 protein: CASSQDPGRGSYEQYF
J gene: TRBJ2-7
V gene: TRBV4-1

CDR3 protein: CASSPWDLSGANVLTF
J gene: TRBJ2-6
V gene: TRBV12-3/TRBV12-4

CDR3 protein: CATSSTPKKLFF
J gene: TRBJ1-4
V gene: TRBV15

CDR3 protein: CARVKRGFGKFF
J gene: TRBJ2-1
V gene: TRBV27

CDR3 protein: CASSPRLPAGDTQYF
J gene: TRBJ2-3
V gene: TRBV7-2